This record looks at one T cell receptor beta chain sequence and its context. CDR3 length: 15 residues. Germline trimming cut 3 bases from V and 2 bases from J; bases unmatched to any gene: 4. The germline CDR1 and CDR2 sequences are KGHSH and LQKENI. The data stem from a study of cytomegalovirus exposure and HLA in healthy donors. With 60 Vbeta and 13 Jbeta primers, the PCR was carried out. TCRdb's copy holds only in-frame clones and misses some; the assay was immunoSEQ multiplex PCR. Of approximately 140,000 clones listed, approximately 84% are singletons. The V gene is TRBV18, the J gene TRBJ1-1; 9 bases agree with TRBD1. Material: PBMCs. This sequence was found in a boy aged 2-15 years in good health and CMV-seronegative. The CDR3 reads CASSPPGQGNTEAFF. Here the CDR3 DNA reads TGTGCCAGCTCACCCCCGGGACAGGGAAACACTGAAGCTTTCTTT.